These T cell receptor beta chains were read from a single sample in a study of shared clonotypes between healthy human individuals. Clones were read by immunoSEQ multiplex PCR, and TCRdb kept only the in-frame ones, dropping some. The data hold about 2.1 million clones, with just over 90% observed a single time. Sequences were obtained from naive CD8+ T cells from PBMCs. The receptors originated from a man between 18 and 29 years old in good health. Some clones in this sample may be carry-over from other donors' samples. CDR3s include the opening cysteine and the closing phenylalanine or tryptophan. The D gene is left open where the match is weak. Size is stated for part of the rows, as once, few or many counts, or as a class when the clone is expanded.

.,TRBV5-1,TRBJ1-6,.,CASSLAVGPGLSLHF,TGCGCCAGCAGCTTGGCCGTGGGCCCCGGTTTGTCCCTCCACTTT
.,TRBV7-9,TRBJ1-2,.,CASSLADSHYGYTF,TGTGCCAGCAGCCTCGCGGACAGCCACTATGGCTACACCTTC
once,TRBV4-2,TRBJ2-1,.,CASSQALANEQFF,TGTGCCAGCAGCCAAGCTCTAGCCAATGAGCAGTTCTTC
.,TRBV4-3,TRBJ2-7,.,CASSQDLPGRYYEQYF,TGCGCCAGCAGCCAAGATCTCCCGGGACGGTACTACGAGCAGTACTTC
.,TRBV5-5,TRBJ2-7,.,CASSSHPYYEQYF,TGTGCCAGCAGCTCACACCCTTACTACGAGCAGTACTTC
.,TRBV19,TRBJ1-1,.,CASTAGGSFEAFF,TGTGCCAGTACGGCGGGGGGTTCCTTTGAAGCTTTCTTT
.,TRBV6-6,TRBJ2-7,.,CASSYSDSGSYEQYF,TGTGCCAGCAGTTACTCGGATAGCGGCTCCTACGAGCAGTACTTC
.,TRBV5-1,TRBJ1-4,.,CASSLGGGSNEKLFF,TGCGCCAGCAGCTTGGGAGGGGGTTCTAATGAAAAACTGTTTTTT
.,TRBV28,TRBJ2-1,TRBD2,CASSFPGLANEQFF,TGTGCCAGCAGTTTCCCGGGACTAGCTAATGAGCAGTTCTTC
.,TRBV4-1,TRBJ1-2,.,CASSQDPTFSGYTF,TGCGCCAGCAGCCAAGATCCAACCTTCTCCGGCTACACCTTC
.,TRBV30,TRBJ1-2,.,CAWSVNSNYGYTF,TGTGCCTGGAGTGTTAACTCCAACTATGGCTACACCTTC
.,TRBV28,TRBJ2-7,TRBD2,CASSLRLRTSGRHEQYF,TGTGCCAGCAGTTTAAGGCTAAGGACTAGCGGCCGCCACGAGCAGTACTTC
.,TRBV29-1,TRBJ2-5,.,CSVVEGPKETQYF,TGCAGCGTTGTGGAGGGTCCCAAAGAGACCCAGTACTTC
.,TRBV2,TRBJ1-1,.,CASSEGRANTEAFF,TGTGCCAGCAGTGAGGGTAGGGCGAACACTGAAGCTTTCTTT
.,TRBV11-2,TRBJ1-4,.,CASSLALGGWSEKLFF,TGTGCCAGCAGCTTAGCCTTGGGGGGCTGGAGTGAAAAACTGTTTTTT
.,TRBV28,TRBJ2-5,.,CASSSSGTYKETQYF,TGTGCCAGCAGTTCTTCCGGGACATACAAAGAGACCCAGTACTTC
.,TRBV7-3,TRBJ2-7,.,CASSYGASGEQYF,TGTGCCAGCAGCTATGGGGCTTCGGGCGAGCAGTACTTC
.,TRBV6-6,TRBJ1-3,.,CASSYGDSASGNTIYF,TGTGCCAGCAGTTACGGGGATTCGGCTTCTGGAAACACCATATATTTT
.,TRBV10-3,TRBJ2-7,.,CAIRRDSEQYF,TGTGCCATCAGGCGGGACAGCGAGCAGTACTTC
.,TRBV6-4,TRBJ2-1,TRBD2,CASSEISGSGGEQFF,TGTGCCAGCAGTGAAATTAGCGGGAGTGGTGGTGAGCAGTTCTTC
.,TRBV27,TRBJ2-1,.,CASSPQGNIGEQFF,TGTGCCAGCAGTCCTCAGGGGAACATTGGTGAGCAGTTCTTC
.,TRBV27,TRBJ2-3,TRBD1,CASSSTGTLTDTQYF,TGTGCCAGCAGTTCGACAGGGACCCTCACAGATACGCAGTATTTT
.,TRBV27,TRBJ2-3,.,CASSQIDQPNTDTQYF,TGTGCCAGCAGCCAAATCGACCAACCTAACACAGATACGCAGTATTTT
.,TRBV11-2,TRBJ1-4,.,CASSKRSGGENEKLFF,TGTGCCAGCAGCAAGCGGAGCGGGGGGGAGAATGAAAAACTGTTTTTT
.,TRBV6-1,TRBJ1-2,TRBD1,CASSPGGQGNYGYTF,TGTGCCAGCAGTCCAGGCGGACAGGGAAACTATGGCTACACCTTC
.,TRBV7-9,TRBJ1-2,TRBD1,CASSLGRTGGLHGYTF,TGTGCCAGCAGCTTAGGTCGGACAGGGGGCTTGCATGGCTACACCTTC
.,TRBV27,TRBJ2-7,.,CASALGTVSYEQYF,TGTGCCAGCGCACTTGGGACGGTCTCCTACGAGCAGTACTTC
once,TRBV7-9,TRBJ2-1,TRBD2,CASSSREARDEQFF,TGTGCCAGCAGCTCGCGGGAGGCCCGGGATGAGCAGTTCTTC
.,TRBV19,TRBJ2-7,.,CASSITSSYEQYF,TGTGCCAGTAGCATAACTAGCTCCTACGAGCAGTACTTC
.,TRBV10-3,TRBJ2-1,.,CAISVLQGIHNEQFF,TGTGCCATCAGTGTCCTACAGGGTATACACAATGAGCAGTTCTTC
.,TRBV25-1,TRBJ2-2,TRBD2,CASSEYLAGSNTGELFF,TGTGCCAGCAGTGAATACCTAGCGGGCTCGAACACCGGGGAGCTGTTTTTT
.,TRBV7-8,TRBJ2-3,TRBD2,CASSFPGLAASTDTQYF,TGTGCCAGCAGCTTCCCGGGACTAGCAGCTAGCACAGATACGCAGTATTTT
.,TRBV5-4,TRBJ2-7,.,CASHEGPGPAPEQYF,TGTGCCAGTCATGAGGGCCCGGGGCCGGCCCCCGAGCAGTACTTC
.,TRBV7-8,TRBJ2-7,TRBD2,CASRTWSRTSGSYEQYF,TGTGCCAGCAGAACGTGGAGTCGGACTAGCGGAAGCTACGAGCAGTACTTC
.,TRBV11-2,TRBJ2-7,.,CASSLVSVVSYEQYF,TGTGCCAGCAGCTTAGTTAGCGTCGTCTCCTACGAGCAGTACTTC